These 8 T cell receptor delta chains were sequenced from one sample in a study of gamma-delta T cells after stem cell transplantation. TCRdb reran clone calling via CATT on the RT-PCR reads. The sample contains 2,000 or so delta-chain clones, 0.3% to 0.4% of which appear only once. Material: gamma-delta T cells. The receptors derive from a human donor. It is not recorded whose cells these are; they may come from a transplant donor.

This clone was recorded a few times. A far larger clone lies a single base away; this is likely a read error. The sample carries other DNA sequences with the same CDR3. This chain uses TRDV2 with TRDJ1; 8 bases agree with TRDD3. Looked up from germline, CDR1 is GEAIGNYY and CDR2 is EKD. The length of the CDR3 is 15 residues. In DNA form, the CDR3 reads TGTGCCTGCGACACCGTCTCTGTACTGGGGGTCGAACTCATCTTT. Translated: CACDTVSVLGVELIF.

Concerning this clone itself: Translating this DNA gives a protein that differs at residue 4 from the TCRdb one, which belongs to a much larger clone; a read error is likely, and the protein shown is this translation. The chain has TRDV2 and TRDJ1; 9 bases line up with TRDD3. CDR1 is GEAIGNYY, CDR2 EKD, per germline. This CDR3 is built from 16 residues. The CDR3 loop reads CACGTWGIPSSNKLIF. The CDR3 region has the DNA TGTGCCTGTGGCACCTGGGGGATCCCCTCCTCCAATAAACTCATCTTT.

This clone is deemed medium-sized (0.01 to 0.1%). V and J are TRDV2 and TRDJ1; 11 positions match TRDD3. Losses at the gene ends were 5 bases for V and 4 bases for J; bases not matched to a gene: 17. The CDR3 length is 18 residues. Germline V gene lookup returns CDR1 GEAIGNYY and CDR2 EKD. The CDR3 DNA reads as TGTGCCTGTGTCGCTCTCCTGGGGGATACCTTTGAGAGCGATAAACTCATCTTT. Protein product: CACVALLGDTFESDKLIF.

For this clone: The protein that TCRdb holds for this DNA derives from a much larger clone and differs from the translated DNA at residue 9, which likely indicates a read error; the protein shown here is translated from the DNA. The gene calls are TRDV2 and TRDJ1; the match to TRDD3 covers 8 bases. The CDR3 has 19 residues. Germline V gene sequence: CDR1 GEAIGNYY, CDR2 EKD. The trim removed 0 bases at V and 0 bases at J, leaving 14 bases unmatched. The CDR3 region is CACDTMSLRDTEYTDKLIF. The CDR3 bases are TGTGCCTGTGACACCATGAGTCTGAGGGATACGGAGTACACCGATAAACTCATCTTT.

There are a few counts of this clone. Translating this DNA gives a protein that differs at residue 3 from the TCRdb one, which belongs to a much larger clone; a read error is likely, and the protein shown is this translation. The rearrangement links TRDV2 to TRDJ1; 10 bases agree with TRDD3. Germline values: CDR1 GEAIGNYY, CDR2 EKD. This CDR3 comprises 18 residues. The CDR3 sequence is CAYDTLGDPETNTDKLIF. For the CDR3, the DNA is TGTGCCTATGACACACTGGGGGATCCCGAAACAAACACCGATAAACTCATCTTT.

This clone is large (0.1 to 1%). The gene calls are TRDV2 and TRDJ1; 12 nucleotides match TRDD3. Looked up from germline, CDR1 is GEAIGNYY and CDR2 is EKD. The CDR3 runs 17 residues. V lost 1 base to trimming and J lost 0 bases; unmatched junction nucleotides: 5. In nucleotides, the CDR3 is TGTGCCTGTGACACTCTACTGGGGGATACCAACACCGATAAACTCATCTTT. Translation: CACDTLLGDTNTDKLIF.

As regards this clone: A far larger clone differs by one base, so this is likely a read error. V and J are TRDV2 and TRDJ2; the D gene is possibly TRDD2 (7 bases). Assignment of the J gene here rests on matching the DNA to germline, because TCRdb gives none. Trimming left V 3 bases short and J 0 bases short, with 31 bases between. This CDR3 has 22 residues. Germline V gene lookup returns CDR1 GEAIGNYY and CDR2 EKD. The CDR3 nucleotides read TGTGCCTGTGACGGCCTTCCTCCGACATTACTGGGTGATACGGCTTTGACAGCACAACTCTTCTTT. Encoded protein: CACDGLPPTLLGDTALTAQLFF.

This clone showed up just a few times. A single base separates this from a much larger clone, so it may be a read error. Other DNA sequences from this sample encode an identical CDR3 as well. CDR3 amino acids: CACDLTGGYAKTEGTDKLIF. CDR3 bases: TGTGCCTGCGATCTTACTGGGGGATACGCGAAGACCGAGGGGACCGATAAACTCATCTTT. The chain joins TRDV2 to TRDJ1; 13 nucleotides align to TRDD3. V was pared by 7 bases and J by 2 bases, with 21 bases of the junction left unmatched. This CDR3 has 20 amino acids. Germline-derived CDR1 and CDR2 are GEAIGNYY and EKD.